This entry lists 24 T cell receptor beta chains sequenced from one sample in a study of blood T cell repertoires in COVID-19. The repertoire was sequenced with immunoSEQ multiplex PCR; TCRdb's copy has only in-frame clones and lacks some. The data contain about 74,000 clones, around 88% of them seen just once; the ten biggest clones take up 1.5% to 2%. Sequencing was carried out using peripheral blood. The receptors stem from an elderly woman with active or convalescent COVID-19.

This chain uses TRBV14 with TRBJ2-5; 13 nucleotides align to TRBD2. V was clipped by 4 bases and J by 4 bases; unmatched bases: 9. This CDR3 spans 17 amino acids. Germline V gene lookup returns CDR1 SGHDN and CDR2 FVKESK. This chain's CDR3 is CASSLEGLAGSGETQYF. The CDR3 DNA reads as TGTGCCAGCAGCCTAGAGGGACTAGCGGGGTCGGGAGAGACCCAGTACTTC.

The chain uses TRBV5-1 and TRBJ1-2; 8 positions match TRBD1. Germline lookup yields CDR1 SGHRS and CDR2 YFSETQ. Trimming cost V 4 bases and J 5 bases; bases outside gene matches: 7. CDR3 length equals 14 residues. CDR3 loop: CASSPIRTGYGYTF. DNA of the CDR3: TGCGCCAGCAGCCCGATTCGGACAGGGTATGGCTACACCTTC.

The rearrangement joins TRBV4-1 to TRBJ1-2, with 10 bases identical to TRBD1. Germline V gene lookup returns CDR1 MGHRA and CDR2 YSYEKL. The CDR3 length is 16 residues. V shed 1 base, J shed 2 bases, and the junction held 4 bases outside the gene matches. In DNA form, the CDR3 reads TGCGCCAGCAGCCAAGGGACAGGGGGGATCAACTATGGCTACACCTTC. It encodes CASSQGTGGINYGYTF.

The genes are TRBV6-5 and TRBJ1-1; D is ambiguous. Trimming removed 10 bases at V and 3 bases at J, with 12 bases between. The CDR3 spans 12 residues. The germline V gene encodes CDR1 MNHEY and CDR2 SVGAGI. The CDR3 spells CATRVGDTEAFF. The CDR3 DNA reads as TGTGCCACCAGAGTCGGTGACACTGAAGCTTTCTTT.

The CDR3 nucleotides are TGTGCCAGCAGCCCTAGAGGGACAGGGGGCGAGGGCTACACCTTC. It yields the protein CASSPRGTGGEGYTF. The gene calls are TRBV7-9 and TRBJ1-2, with 12 positions matching TRBD1. Germline V lookup: CDR1 SEHNR, CDR2 FQNEAQ (reference sequence). CDR3 length: 15 amino acids. Unmatched junction bases numbered 9, after V lost 5 bases and J lost 8 bases.

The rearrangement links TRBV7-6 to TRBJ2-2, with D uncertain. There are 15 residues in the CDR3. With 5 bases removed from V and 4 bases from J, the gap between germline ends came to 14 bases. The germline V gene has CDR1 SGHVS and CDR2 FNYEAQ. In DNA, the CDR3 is TGTGCCAGCAGCGCGACGGGTCCGAGCACCGGGGAGCTGTTTTTT. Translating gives CASSATGPSTGELFF.

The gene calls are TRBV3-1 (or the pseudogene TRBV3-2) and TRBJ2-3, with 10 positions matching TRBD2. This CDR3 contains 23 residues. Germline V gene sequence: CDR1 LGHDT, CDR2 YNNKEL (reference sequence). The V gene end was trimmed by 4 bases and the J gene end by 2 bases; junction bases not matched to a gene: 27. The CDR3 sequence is CASSPVTPGLALNSELHTDTQYF. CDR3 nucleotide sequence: TGTGCCAGCAGCCCTGTAACCCCGGGACTAGCGTTGAACTCGGAGCTTCACACAGATACGCAGTATTTT.

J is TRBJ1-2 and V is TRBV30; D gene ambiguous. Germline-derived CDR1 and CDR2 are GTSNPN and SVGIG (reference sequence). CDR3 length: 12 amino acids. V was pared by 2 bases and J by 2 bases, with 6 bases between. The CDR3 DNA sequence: TGTGCCTGGAGTATCGGGAACTATGGCTACACCTTC. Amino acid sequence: CAWSIGNYGYTF.

The CDR3 here is CASSLVRNTGELFF. Written as DNA, the CDR3 is TGTGCCAGCAGCTTAGTCAGAAACACCGGGGAGCTGTTTTTT. This sequence joins TRBV7-2 and TRBJ2-2, with D unclear. This CDR3 comprises 14 residues. Per germline, CDR1 SGHTA and CDR2 FQGNSA. The ends were cut back, 1 base at V and 2 bases at J, with 5 bases in the middle.

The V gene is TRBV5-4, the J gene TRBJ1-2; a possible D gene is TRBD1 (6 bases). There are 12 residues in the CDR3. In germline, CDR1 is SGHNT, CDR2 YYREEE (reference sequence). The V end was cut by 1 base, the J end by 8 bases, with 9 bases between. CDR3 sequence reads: CASSLRGNGYTF. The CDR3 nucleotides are TGTGCCAGCAGCTTGAGGGGGAACGGCTACACCTTC.

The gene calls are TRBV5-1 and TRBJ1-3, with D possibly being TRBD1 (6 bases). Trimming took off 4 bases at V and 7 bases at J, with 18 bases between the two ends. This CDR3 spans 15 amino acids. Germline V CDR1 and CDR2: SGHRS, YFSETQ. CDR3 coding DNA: TGCGCCAGCAGCGGCGGCCCACAGGGAGGGAACACCATATATTTT. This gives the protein CASSGGPQGGNTIYF.

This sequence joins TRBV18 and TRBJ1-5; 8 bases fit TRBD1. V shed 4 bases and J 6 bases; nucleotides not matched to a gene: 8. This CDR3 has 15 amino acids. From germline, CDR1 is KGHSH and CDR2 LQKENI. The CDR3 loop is CASSLSTGVGQPQHF. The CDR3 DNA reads TGTGCCAGCTCACTATCGACAGGGGTCGGTCAGCCCCAGCATTTT.

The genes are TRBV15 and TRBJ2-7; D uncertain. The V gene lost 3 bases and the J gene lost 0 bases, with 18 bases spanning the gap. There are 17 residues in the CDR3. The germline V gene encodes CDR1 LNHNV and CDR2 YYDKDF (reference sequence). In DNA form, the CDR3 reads TGTGCCACCAGCAGCCCCCGCGGTGCTGTGAGCTCCTACGAGCAGTACTTC. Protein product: CATSSPRGAVSSYEQYF.

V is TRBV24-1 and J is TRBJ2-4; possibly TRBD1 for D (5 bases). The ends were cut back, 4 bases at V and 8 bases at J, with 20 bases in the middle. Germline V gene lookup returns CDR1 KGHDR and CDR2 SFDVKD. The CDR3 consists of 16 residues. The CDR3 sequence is CATSDSEPAPRDIQYF. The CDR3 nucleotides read TGTGCCACCAGTGACTCTGAACCTGCCCCCAGGGACATTCAGTACTTC.

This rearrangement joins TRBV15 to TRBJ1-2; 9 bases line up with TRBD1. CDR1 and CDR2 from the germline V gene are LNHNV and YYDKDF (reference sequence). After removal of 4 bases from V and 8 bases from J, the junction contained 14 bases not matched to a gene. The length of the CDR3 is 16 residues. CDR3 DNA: TGTGCCACCAGCAACGGGGGGGTACAGGGGGCGCGAGGCTACACCTTC. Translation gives CATSNGGVQGARGYTF.

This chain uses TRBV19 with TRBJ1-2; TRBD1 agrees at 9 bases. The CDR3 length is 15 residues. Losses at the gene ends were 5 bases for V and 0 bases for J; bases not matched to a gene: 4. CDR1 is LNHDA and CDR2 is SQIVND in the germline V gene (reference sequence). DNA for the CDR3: TGTGCCAGTAGTTTAGGGACAGGGTCTAACTATGGCTACACCTTC. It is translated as CASSLGTGSNYGYTF.

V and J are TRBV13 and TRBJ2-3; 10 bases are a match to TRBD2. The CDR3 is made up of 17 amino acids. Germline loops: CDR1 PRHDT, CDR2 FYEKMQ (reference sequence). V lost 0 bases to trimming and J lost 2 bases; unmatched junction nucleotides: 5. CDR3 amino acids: CASSLGIAGGNTDTQYF. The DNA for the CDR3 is TGTGCCAGCAGCTTAGGAATAGCGGGAGGCAACACAGATACGCAGTATTTT.

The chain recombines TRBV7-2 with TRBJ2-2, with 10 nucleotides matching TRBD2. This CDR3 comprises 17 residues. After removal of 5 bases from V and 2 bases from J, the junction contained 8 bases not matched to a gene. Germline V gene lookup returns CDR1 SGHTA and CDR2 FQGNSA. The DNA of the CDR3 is TGTGCCAGCAGCCTAACCGGGACTAGCGTAAACACCGGGGAGCTGTTTTTT. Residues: CASSLTGTSVNTGELFF.

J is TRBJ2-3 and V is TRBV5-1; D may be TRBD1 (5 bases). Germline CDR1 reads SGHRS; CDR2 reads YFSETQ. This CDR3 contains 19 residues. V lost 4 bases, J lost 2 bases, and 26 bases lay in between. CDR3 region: CASSLLGRGYLPLTDTQYF. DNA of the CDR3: TGCGCCAGCAGCCTATTAGGTAGGGGCTACCTCCCCCTCACAGATACGCAGTATTTT.

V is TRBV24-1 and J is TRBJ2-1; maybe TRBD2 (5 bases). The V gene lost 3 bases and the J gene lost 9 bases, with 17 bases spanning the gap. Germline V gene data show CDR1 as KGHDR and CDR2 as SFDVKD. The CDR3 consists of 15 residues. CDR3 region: CATSDRSGYRGEQFF. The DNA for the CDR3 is TGTGCCACCAGTGATAGGTCTGGCTATCGGGGTGAGCAGTTCTTC.

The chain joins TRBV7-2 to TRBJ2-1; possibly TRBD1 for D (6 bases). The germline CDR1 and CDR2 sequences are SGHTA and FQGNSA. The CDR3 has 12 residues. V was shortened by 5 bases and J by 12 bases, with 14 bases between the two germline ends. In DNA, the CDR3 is TGTGCCAGCAGCGCAAACAGGGTAGGGCAGTTCTTC. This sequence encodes CASSANRVGQFF. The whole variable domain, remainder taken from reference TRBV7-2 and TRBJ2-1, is GAGVSQSPSNKVTEKGKDVELRCDPISGHTALYWYRQSLGQGLEFLIYFQGNSAPDKSGLPSDRFSAERTGGSVSTLTIQRTQQEDSAVYLCASSANRVGQFFGPGTRLTVL.

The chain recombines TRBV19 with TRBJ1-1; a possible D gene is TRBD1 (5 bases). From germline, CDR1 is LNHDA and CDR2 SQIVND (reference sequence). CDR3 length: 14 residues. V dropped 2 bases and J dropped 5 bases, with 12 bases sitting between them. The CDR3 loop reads CASSIMRGETEAFF. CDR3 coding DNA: TGTGCCAGTAGTATAATGCGGGGCGAGACTGAAGCTTTCTTT.

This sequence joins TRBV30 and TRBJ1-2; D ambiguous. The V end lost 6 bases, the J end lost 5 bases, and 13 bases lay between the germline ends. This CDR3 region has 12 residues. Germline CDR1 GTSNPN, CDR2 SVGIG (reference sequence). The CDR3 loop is CACDEAPYGYTF. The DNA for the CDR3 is TGTGCCTGCGATGAGGCCCCATATGGCTACACCTTC.

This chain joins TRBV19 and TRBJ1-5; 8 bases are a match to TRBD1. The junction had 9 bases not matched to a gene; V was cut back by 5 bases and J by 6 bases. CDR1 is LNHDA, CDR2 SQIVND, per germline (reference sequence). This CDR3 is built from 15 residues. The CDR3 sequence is CASSLSRTGIQPQHF. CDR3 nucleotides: TGTGCCAGTAGTCTTTCCCGGACAGGGATTCAGCCCCAGCATTTT.